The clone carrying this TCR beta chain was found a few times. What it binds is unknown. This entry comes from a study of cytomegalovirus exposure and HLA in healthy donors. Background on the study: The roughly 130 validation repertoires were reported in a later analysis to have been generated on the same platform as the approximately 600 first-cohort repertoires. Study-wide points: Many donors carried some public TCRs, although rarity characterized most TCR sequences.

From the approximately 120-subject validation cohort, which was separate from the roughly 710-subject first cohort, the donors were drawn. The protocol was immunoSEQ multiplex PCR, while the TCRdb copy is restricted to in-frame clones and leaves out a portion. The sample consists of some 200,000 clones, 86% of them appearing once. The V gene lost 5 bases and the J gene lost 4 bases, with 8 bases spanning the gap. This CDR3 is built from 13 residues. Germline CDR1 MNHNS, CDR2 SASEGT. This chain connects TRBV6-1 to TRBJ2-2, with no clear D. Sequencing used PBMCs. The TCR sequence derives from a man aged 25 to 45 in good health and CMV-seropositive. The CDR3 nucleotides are TGTGCCAGCAGTATGACGGGCACCGGGGAGCTGTTTTTT. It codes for CASSMTGTGELFF.